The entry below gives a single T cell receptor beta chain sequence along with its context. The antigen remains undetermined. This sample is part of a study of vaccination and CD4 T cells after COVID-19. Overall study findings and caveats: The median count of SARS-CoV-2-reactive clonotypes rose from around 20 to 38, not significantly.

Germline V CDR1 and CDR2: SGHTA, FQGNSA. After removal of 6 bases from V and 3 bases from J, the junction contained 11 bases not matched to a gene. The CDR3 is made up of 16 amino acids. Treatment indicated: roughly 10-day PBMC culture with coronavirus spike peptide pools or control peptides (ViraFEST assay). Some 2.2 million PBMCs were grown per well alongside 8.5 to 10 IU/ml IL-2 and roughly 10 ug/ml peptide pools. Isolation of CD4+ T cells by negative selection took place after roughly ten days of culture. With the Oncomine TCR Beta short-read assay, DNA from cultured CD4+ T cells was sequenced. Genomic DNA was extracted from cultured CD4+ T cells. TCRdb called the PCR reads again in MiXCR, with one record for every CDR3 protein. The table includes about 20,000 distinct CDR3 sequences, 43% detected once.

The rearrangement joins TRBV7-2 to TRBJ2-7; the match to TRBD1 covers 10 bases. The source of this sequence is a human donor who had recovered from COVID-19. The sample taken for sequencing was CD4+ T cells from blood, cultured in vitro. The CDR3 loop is CASRGSGQGKSYEQYF. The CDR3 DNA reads TGTGCCAGCAGAGGATCGGGACAGGGGAAAAGCTACGAGCAGTACTTC. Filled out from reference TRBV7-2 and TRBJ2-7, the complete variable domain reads GAGVSQSPSNKVTEKGKDVELRCDPISGHTALYWYRQSLGQGLEFLIYFQGNSAPDKSGLPSDRFSAERTGGSVSTLTIQRTQQEDSAVYLCASRGSGQGKSYEQYFGPGTRLTVT.